The 6 T cell receptor beta chains below all came from one sample that was sequenced in a study of Ad26.COV2.S vaccination and SARS-CoV-2 variants. TCRdb's table, derived via immunoSEQ multiplex PCR, lists solely in-frame clones and lacks some. This table holds over 450,000 clones, roughly nine tenths found once. Treatment: over 15 received Ad26.COV2.S at low or high dose, single or two shots; about 5 received placebo; per-sample allocation not given. Specimens were obtained on day 63 following the first vaccine or placebo injection. The source material was peripheral blood, sampled in a trial of Ad26.COV2.S vaccine versus placebo. The receptors were gathered from a person aged 18-65 years who received the Ad26.COV2.S COVID-19 vaccine or a placebo.

This chain links TRBV30 with TRBJ2-3; no definite D call. Germline V gene lookup returns CDR1 GTSNPN and CDR2 SVGIG (reference sequence). V was trimmed by 2 bases and J by 3 bases, leaving 3 bases between them. This CDR3 has 11 amino acids. The CDR3, as DNA: TGTGCCTGGAGTAGGACAGATACGCAGTATTTT. It translates to CAWSRTDTQYF.

The chain recombines TRBV7-9 with TRBJ2-3, with TRBD1 matching 8 bases. The CDR3 extends over 16 amino acids. Trimming cost V 1 base and J 4 bases; bases outside gene matches: 7. CDR1 is SEHNR and CDR2 is FQNEAQ in the germline V gene (reference sequence). The DNA of the CDR3 is TGTGCCAGCAGCTTAGAAGGACAGGGTGACTCAGATACGCAGTATTTT. It yields the protein CASSLEGQGDSDTQYF.

Remarks on this clone: Other DNA sequences within the sample encode an identical CDR3. The V call is TRBV29-1, the J call TRBJ1-1; D ambiguous. The germline gives CDR1 SQVTM, CDR2 ANQGSEA. Trimming took 4 bases from V and 1 from J, leaving 4 bases between them. This CDR3 has 11 amino acids. CDR3 residues: CSVGRNTEAFF. CDR3 nucleotides: TGCAGCGTTGGGAGGAACACTGAAGCTTTCTTT.

The rearrangement links TRBV19 to TRBJ2-7; no definite D call. The V end was cut by 0 bases, the J end by 1 base, with 10 bases between. Looked up from germline, CDR1 is LNHDA and CDR2 is SQIVND (reference sequence). The CDR3 covers 15 residues. CDR3: CASSIDPQSSYEQYF. In nucleotides, the CDR3 is TGTGCCAGTAGTATAGATCCACAGTCTTCCTACGAGCAGTACTTC.

This clone was detected only a few times. The chain employs TRBV20-1 and TRBJ1-1; D not resolved. CDR1 and CDR2 (germline): DFQATT, SNEGSKA (reference sequence). CDR3 length: 10 residues. Trimming shortened V by 1 base and J by 8 bases, and 5 bases separated the two germline ends. For the CDR3, the DNA is TGCAGTGCTAGAGTCGGGGAAGCTTTCTTT. This translates into CSARVGEAFF.

J is TRBJ2-1 and V is TRBV7-9; TRBD1 matches 9 bases. Germline CDR1 is SEHNR and CDR2 is FQNEAQ (reference sequence). The CDR3 length is 14 residues. V lost 1 base and J lost 9; bases outside the gene matches: 4. This CDR3 reads CASSLGQGDTEQFF. CDR3 bases: TGTGCCAGCAGCTTAGGACAGGGGGACACTGAGCAGTTCTTC.